This TCR beta chain was documented in a study of T cell repertoires in cytomegalovirus infection. Overall study: The public TCR beta signatures pointed to both CMV infection and matching HLA type.

A remark on this clonotype: Its antigen is unidentified.

General observations from the study: Identification of carriers of CMV plus the relevant HLA was performed using cumulative public TCR beta family frequency. Ex vivo responses were dominated by HLA-C-restricted CMV-specific TCR beta clonotypes.

Using its own MiXCR run on the reads, TCRdb lists one record per CDR3 protein. Of some 800,000 distinct CDR3 sequences in the sample, around a third were seen once. This CDR3 spans 14 amino acids. J gave up 1 base and V 6 bases, and 5 bases lay outside the gene matches. Germline CDR1 and CDR2: MDHEN and SYDVKM. The chain links TRBV28 to TRBJ1-1, with 7 bases aligning to TRBD1. The receptor was isolated from a human donor in good health (CMV status not recorded). Some clones in this sample may be carry-over from other donors' samples. Here the sequenced sample was cultured CD8+ T cells from PBMCs, taken from culture after CMV antigen stimulation. The CDR3 region has the DNA TGTGCCAGCAGAGACAGGGCGGGGAACACTGAAGCTTTCTTT. Its protein is CASRDRAGNTEAFF.